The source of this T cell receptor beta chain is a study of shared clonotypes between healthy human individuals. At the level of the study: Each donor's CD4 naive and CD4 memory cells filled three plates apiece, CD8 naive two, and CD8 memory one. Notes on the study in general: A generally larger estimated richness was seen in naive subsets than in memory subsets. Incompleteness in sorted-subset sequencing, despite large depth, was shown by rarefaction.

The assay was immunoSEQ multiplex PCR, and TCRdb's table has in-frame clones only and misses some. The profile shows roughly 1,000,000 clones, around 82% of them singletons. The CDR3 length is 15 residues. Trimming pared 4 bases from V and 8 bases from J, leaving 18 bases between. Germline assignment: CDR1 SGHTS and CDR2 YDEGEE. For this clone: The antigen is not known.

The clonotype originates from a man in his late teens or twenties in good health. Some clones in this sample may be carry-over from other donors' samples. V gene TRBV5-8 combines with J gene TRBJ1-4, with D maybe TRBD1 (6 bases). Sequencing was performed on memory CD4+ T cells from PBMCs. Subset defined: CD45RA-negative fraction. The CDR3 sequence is CASSPRTGTGEKLFF. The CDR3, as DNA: TGTGCCAGCAGCCCTCGAACAGGGACCGGCGAAAAACTGTTTTTT.